This T cell receptor (beta chain) appears in the sequencing data of a study of T cell responses to AZD1222 COVID-19 vaccine. The repertoire was sequenced with immunoSEQ multiplex PCR; TCRdb's copy has only in-frame clones and lacks some. Here the sample spans tens of thousands of clones, approximately 84% being singletons. After removal of 4 bases from V and 2 bases from J, the junction contained 4 bases not matched to a gene. CDR3 length equals 15 residues. Germline lookup yields CDR1 SGDLS and CDR2 YYNGEE. This chain uses TRBV9 with TRBJ2-1; 9 bases are shared with TRBD2. Sample: peripheral blood, taken on day 0 of AZD1222 vaccination. This TCR was sampled from an adult in good health. As DNA, the CDR3 is TGTGCCAGCAGCCACAGACTAGCGGCCTACAATGAGCAGTTCTTC. It translates to CASSHRLAAYNEQFF.